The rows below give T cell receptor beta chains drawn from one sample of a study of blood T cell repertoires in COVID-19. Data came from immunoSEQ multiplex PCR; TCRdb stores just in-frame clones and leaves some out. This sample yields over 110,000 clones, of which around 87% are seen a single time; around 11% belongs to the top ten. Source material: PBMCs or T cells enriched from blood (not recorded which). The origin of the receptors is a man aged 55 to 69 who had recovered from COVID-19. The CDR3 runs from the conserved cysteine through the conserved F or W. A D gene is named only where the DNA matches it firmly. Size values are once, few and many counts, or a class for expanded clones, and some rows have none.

TGTGCCAGCAGCACACCTAGGGGCGGGGAGGATACGCAGTATTTT	CASSTPRGGEDTQYF	NA	TRBJ2-3	TRBV5-4	NA
TGTGCCAGCAGTCTTAGCCCCGCCAACACAGATACGCAGTATTTT	CASSLSPANTDTQYF	NA	TRBJ2-3	TRBV6-4	NA
TGCGCCAGCAGCGGAGGGACAGGGAACGGCATGAACACTGAAGCTTTCTTT	CASSGGTGNGMNTEAFF	TRBD1	TRBJ1-1	TRBV5-1	NA
TGTGCCAGCCATCCCCCCCGGGGAACGAACACTGAAGCTTTCTTT	CASHPPRGTNTEAFF	NA	TRBJ1-1	TRBV6-5	NA
TGTGCCAGCAGCTCGACAGGGGGTAACTACAATGAGCAGTTCTTC	CASSSTGGNYNEQFF	TRBD1	TRBJ2-1	TRBV7-3	NA
TGTGCCAGCAGCTTAGGGACAGGGAACATTCAGTACTTC	CASSLGTGNIQYF	TRBD1	TRBJ2-4	TRBV5-6	few
TGCAGTGCTAGTCGGACAGGTGAAGCTTTCTTT	CSASRTGEAFF	TRBD1	TRBJ1-1	TRBV20-1	NA
TGTGCCACCCTGTCGAGAACTAATGAAAAACTGTTTTTT	CATLSRTNEKLFF	NA	TRBJ1-4	TRBV28	NA
TGTGCCAGCAGTTACAGGGCTAGCGGGGCGAACACCGGGGAGCTGTTTTTT	CASSYRASGANTGELFF	TRBD2	TRBJ2-2	TRBV6-2/TRBV6-3	NA
TGTGCCAGTAGTCCTGGGACAGGGGGCGTGCGTGGCTACACCTTC	CASSPGTGGVRGYTF	TRBD1	TRBJ1-2	TRBV19	NA
TGTGCCAGCAGTTCGACGAGGGACAGGGCTCGGGCTGAAGCTTTCTTT	CASSSTRDRARAEAFF	TRBD1	TRBJ1-1	TRBV27	NA
TGTGCCAGCAGTGACTCGATCGGTACACCCCTCCACTTT	CASSDSIGTPLHF	NA	TRBJ1-6	TRBV6-4	NA
TGTGCCAGCAGCCCCTTAGACTCCTACAATGAGCAGTTCTTC	CASSPLDSYNEQFF	NA	TRBJ2-1	TRBV28	many
TGTGCCACCAGTGCCACAGGGGTCACTGAAGCTTTCTTT	CATSATGVTEAFF	TRBD1	TRBJ1-1	TRBV24-1	NA
TGTGCCAGCAGCCCCGGCCGGGGAATAGATACGCAGTATTTT	CASSPGRGIDTQYF	NA	TRBJ2-3	TRBV14	NA
TGTGCCAGCACTCGGACAGGGGGCTACGAGCAGTACTTC	CASTRTGGYEQYF	TRBD1	TRBJ2-7	TRBV2	NA
TGTGCCAGCAGCTGGGGTACTAGCGGGGGGCGACTAGATACGCAGTATTTT	CASSWGTSGGRLDTQYF	TRBD2	TRBJ2-3	TRBV5-4	NA
TGCGCCAGCAGCCTTAGCGGGAGGGTGGTGTACTTC	CASSLSGRVVYF	TRBD2	TRBJ2-7	TRBV4-1	NA
TGCGCCAGCAGCCCCGTGTTGGGGCGACAAGAGACCCAGTACTTC	CASSPVLGRQETQYF	NA	TRBJ2-5	TRBV5-1	NA
TGTGCCAGCAGTTGGCTAGCGGGTACCGATGAGCAGTTCTTC	CASSWLAGTDEQFF	TRBD2	TRBJ2-1	TRBV27	NA
TGCGCCAGCAGCCTAGGGGGATCCTCTGGCTACACCTTC	CASSLGGSSGYTF	NA	TRBJ1-2	TRBV5-1	NA
TGTGCCAGCAGCCAAGACGGAACGGGGAGACAGCCCCAGCATTTT	CASSQDGTGRQPQHF	NA	TRBJ1-5	TRBV4-2	NA
TGTGCCAGCAGCTTGACAGGGTACAATGAGCAGTTCTTC	CASSLTGYNEQFF	TRBD1	TRBJ2-1	TRBV11-2	NA
TGTGCCAGCAGTCTCCAGGGGGCGAACTACGAGCAGTACTTC	CASSLQGANYEQYF	TRBD1	TRBJ2-7	TRBV27	few
TGTGCCAGCAGCCGGGACTACCAAGAGACCCAGTACTTC	CASSRDYQETQYF	NA	TRBJ2-5	TRBV9	NA
TGTGCCAGCAGTTTATTAGGGGGAGGGACGACAGATACGCAGTATTTT	CASSLLGGGTTDTQYF	NA	TRBJ2-3	TRBV27	NA
TGTGCCAGCAGGCCCCTCGGGACAGCAAATTCACCCCTCCACTTT	CASRPLGTANSPLHF	TRBD1	TRBJ1-6	TRBV7-8	NA
TGTGCCAGCAGCCCCAGTCGGGGGTCGGCTTTCTTT	CASSPSRGSAFF	NA	TRBJ1-1	TRBV11-2	NA
TGTGCCACCAGCAGAGCGGGCGGGACCCCCGTTGGGAATGAGCAGTTCTTC	CATSRAGGTPVGNEQFF	NA	TRBJ2-1	TRBV15	NA
TGTGCCAGCAGCTGGACGGGAGGCAGGTCGGACATTCAGTACTTC	CASSWTGGRSDIQYF	TRBD2	TRBJ2-4	TRBV7-8	NA
TGTGCCAGCAGTTTCGAACCGGGAGGGAGGTACAATGAGCAGTTCTTC	CASSFEPGGRYNEQFF	TRBD2	TRBJ2-1	TRBV11-2	NA
TGCAGCGTCCGGACAGGGCGGAGCACTGAAGCTTTCTTT	CSVRTGRSTEAFF	TRBD1	TRBJ1-1	TRBV29-1	NA
TGTGCCAGCTCGAGGGCCGGTTATGGCTACACCTTC	CASSRAGYGYTF	NA	TRBJ1-2	TRBV2	NA
TGCGCCAGCAGTCCTAGCTCCTATAATTCACCCCTCCACTTT	CASSPSSYNSPLHF	NA	TRBJ1-6	TRBV5-1	few
TGTGCCAGCAGTCCTACTGGGGGGATCTCCTACGAGCAGTACTTC	CASSPTGGISYEQYF	NA	TRBJ2-7	TRBV6-5	NA
TGTGCCAGCAGCTTGGGCGGCCCGGGGACAGGCTGGCGTGGTGAGCAGTTCTTC	CASSLGGPGTGWRGEQFF	TRBD1	TRBJ2-1	TRBV5-6	NA
TGTGCCAGCAGCGGACAGGGGGCCAAGCAGTACTTC	CASSGQGAKQYF	TRBD1	TRBJ2-7	TRBV5-4	NA
TGTGCCAGCTCACCACAGGGGTCGGAAAAAGCTTTCTTT	CASSPQGSEKAFF	NA	TRBJ1-1	TRBV18	NA
TGTGCCAGCAGACCGCTAGCGGGGGGTGGCGAGCAGTACTTC	CASRPLAGGGEQYF	TRBD2	TRBJ2-7	TRBV2	NA
TGTGCCAGCAGCCAAGCGTCGTGGGGACAGTCTAACTATGGCTACACCTTC	CASSQASWGQSNYGYTF	TRBD1	TRBJ1-2	TRBV14	NA
TGCAGCGCCAGGCTGGGAGGAAAACTGTTTTTT	CSARLGGKLFF	NA	TRBJ1-4	TRBV29-1	NA
TGTGCCAGCAACGGAGGAGGCGTGCTCCACGAGCAGTACTTC	CASNGGGVLHEQYF	NA	TRBJ2-7	TRBV28	NA
TGTGCCAGCAAGAAATCAGGCAGGGAAAACTATGGCTACACCTTC	CASKKSGRENYGYTF	NA	TRBJ1-2	TRBV28	NA
TGTGCCAGCAGCTTAGGGGCCGTGACCTCTGGAAACACCATATATTTT	CASSLGAVTSGNTIYF	NA	TRBJ1-3	TRBV7-9	once
TGTGCCAGCAGCACTGGACTAGTCACAGATACGCAGTATTTT	CASSTGLVTDTQYF	TRBD2	TRBJ2-3	TRBV5-6	NA
TGTGCCAGCAGCAAAGGGGGGCTCGACAGGGTCTGGGATACGCAGTATTTT	CASSKGGLDRVWDTQYF	NA	TRBJ2-3	TRBV21-1	NA
TGCGCCAGCAGCTTAAAAGGGGACTACGAGCAGTACTTC	CASSLKGDYEQYF	NA	TRBJ2-7	TRBV5-1	once
TGCGCCAGCAGCTTGGTCGCAGGGACTAATGAAAAACTGTTTTTT	CASSLVAGTNEKLFF	NA	TRBJ1-4	TRBV5-1	NA
TGTGCCAGCAGTCATAGCGGGAGAGGGGAGACCCAGTACTTC	CASSHSGRGETQYF	TRBD2	TRBJ2-5	TRBV11-2	NA
TGTGCCAGCAGTTTAGCGGGGGTTAAAGATACGCAGTATTTT	CASSLAGVKDTQYF	TRBD2	TRBJ2-3	TRBV6-5	few
TGTGCCAGCAGCTTGAAATACTCCGGACTAGCGGGGGGGGATGAGCAGTTCTTC	CASSLKYSGLAGGDEQFF	TRBD2	TRBJ2-1	TRBV14	NA
TGCAGCGTTGAACAGGGGGCGGTTTCAGCTTTCTTT	CSVEQGAVSAFF	TRBD1	TRBJ1-1	TRBV29-1	NA
TGTGCCAGCAGCCCGCGGTCAGGGGGCTTTGGCTACACCTTC	CASSPRSGGFGYTF	TRBD1	TRBJ1-2	TRBV11-2	NA
TGTGCCAGTAGTAATACAGTGTCGAGCTCTGGAAACACCATATATTTT	CASSNTVSSSGNTIYF	NA	TRBJ1-3	TRBV19	NA
TGTGCCAGCAACTCCGGGACAGGGACTTTCTTT	CASNSGTGTFF	TRBD1	TRBJ1-1	TRBV27	NA